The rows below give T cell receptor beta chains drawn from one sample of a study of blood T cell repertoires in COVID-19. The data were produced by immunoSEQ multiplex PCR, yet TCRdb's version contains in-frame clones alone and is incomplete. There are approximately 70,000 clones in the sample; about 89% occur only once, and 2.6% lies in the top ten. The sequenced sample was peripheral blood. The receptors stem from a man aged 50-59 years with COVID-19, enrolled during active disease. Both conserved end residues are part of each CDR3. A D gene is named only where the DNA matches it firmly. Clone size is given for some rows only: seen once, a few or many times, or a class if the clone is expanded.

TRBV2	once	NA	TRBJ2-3	TGTGCCAGCGAGAGACACACAGATACGCAGTATTTT	CASERHTDTQYF
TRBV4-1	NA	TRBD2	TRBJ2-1	TGCGCCAGCACCCCAGTCGCTAGCGGGGATTACAATGAGCAGTTCTTC	CASTPVASGDYNEQFF
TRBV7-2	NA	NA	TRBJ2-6	TGTGCCAGCAGCTTAGAGTCGCGGCTCAACGTCCTGACTTTC	CASSLESRLNVLTF
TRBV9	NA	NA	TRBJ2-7	TGTGCCAGCAGCGTAGGGGCAGGCTCCTACGAGCAGTACTTC	CASSVGAGSYEQYF
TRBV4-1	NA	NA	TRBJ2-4	TGCGCCAGCAGCCAAACGTCGCAGGATGTGGTGGCCAAAAACATTCAGTACTTC	CASSQTSQDVVAKNIQYF
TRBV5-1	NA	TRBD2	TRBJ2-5	TGCGCCAGCAGCTTAAGCTCCGCTGTAGCGGGAGGAGGCCAAGAGACCCAGTACTTC	CASSLSSAVAGGGQETQYF
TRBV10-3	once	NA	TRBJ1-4	TGTGCCATCAGTGAGGAGGGAGTCGATGAAAAACTGTTTTTT	CAISEEGVDEKLFF
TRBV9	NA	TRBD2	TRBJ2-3	TGTGCCAGCAGCGGACATAGCGGGAGCGGGTTCTCGGGCACAGATACGCAGTATTTT	CASSGHSGSGFSGTDTQYF
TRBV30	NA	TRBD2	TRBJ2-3	TGTGCCTGGACCTTGCTAGCGGCGTCCACAGATACGCAGTATTTT	CAWTLLAASTDTQYF
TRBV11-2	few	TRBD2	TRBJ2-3	TGTGCCAGCAGCTTAGGGTCAGCGGGAGAAGATACGCAGTATTTT	CASSLGSAGEDTQYF
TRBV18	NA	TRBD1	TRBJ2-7	TGTGCCAGCTCGGGTCCGGGACAGGGAAGCGAGCAGTACTTC	CASSGPGQGSEQYF
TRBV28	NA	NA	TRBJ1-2	TGTGCCAGCAGTTTAGTATCCGGGGGCTATGGCTACACCTTC	CASSLVSGGYGYTF
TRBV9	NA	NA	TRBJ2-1	TGTGCCAGCAGCGCCATTCTCGGTTCCTACAATGAGCAGTTCTTC	CASSAILGSYNEQFF
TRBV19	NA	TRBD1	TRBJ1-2	TGTGCCAGTAGTCTTGGGACAGGGGGAGAGTATGGCTACACCTTC	CASSLGTGGEYGYTF
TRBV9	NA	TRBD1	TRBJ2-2	TGTGCCAGCACCAGACAGGGGGACACCGGGGAGCTGTTTTTT	CASTRQGDTGELFF
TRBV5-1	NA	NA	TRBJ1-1	TGCGCCAGCAGCTTGGTCGGGGGGAGGGCGAACACTGAAGCTTTCTTT	CASSLVGGRANTEAFF
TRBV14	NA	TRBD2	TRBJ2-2	TGTGCCAGCAGCCAAGACCCCGGGACTAGCACCGGGGAGCTGTTTTTT	CASSQDPGTSTGELFF
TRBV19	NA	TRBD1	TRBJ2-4	TGTGCCAGTAGTATGGGACAGGCAAAAAACATTCAGTACTTC	CASSMGQAKNIQYF
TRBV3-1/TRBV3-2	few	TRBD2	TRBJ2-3	TGTGCCAGCAGCTTTCAACTAGCGGGAGGGCCCCCAGATACGCAGTATTTT	CASSFQLAGGPPDTQYF
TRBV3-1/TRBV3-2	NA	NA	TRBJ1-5	TGTGCCAGCAGCCAGAGCAGACAGCCCCATAGCAATCAGCCCCAGCATTTT	CASSQSRQPHSNQPQHF
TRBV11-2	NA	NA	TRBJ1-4	TGTGCCAGCAGCTTAGCCCTACTGGGGAGCAATGAAAAACTGTTTTTT	CASSLALLGSNEKLFF
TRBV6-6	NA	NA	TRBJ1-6	TGTGCCAGCAGTCCCCAGGGAGGGGGGAACAATTCACCCCTCCACTTT	CASSPQGGGNNSPLHF
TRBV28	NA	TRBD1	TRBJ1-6	TGTGCCAGTGTCGAACACGGGACAGGCCATTCACCCCTCCACTTT	CASVEHGTGHSPLHF
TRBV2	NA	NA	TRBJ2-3	TGTGCCAGCGGTCCCCCGTCCAGGGCTGGCACAGATACGCAGTATTTT	CASGPPSRAGTDTQYF
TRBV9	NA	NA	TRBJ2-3	TGTGCCAGCAGCGAGAGCGGGTCCTCTAGCACAGATACGCAGTATTTT	CASSESGSSSTDTQYF
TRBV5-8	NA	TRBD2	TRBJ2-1	TGTGCCAGCAGCTTGCCGGGACTACGTTATTGGGAGCAGTTCTTC	CASSLPGLRYWEQFF
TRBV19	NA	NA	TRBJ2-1	TGTGCCAGTAGCTCCGGACGGGATAGCTCCTACAATGAGCAGTTCTTC	CASSSGRDSSYNEQFF
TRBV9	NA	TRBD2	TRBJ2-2	TGTGCCAGCAGCGTAGCGGGAGGGCGGACCGGGGAGCTGTTTTTT	CASSVAGGRTGELFF